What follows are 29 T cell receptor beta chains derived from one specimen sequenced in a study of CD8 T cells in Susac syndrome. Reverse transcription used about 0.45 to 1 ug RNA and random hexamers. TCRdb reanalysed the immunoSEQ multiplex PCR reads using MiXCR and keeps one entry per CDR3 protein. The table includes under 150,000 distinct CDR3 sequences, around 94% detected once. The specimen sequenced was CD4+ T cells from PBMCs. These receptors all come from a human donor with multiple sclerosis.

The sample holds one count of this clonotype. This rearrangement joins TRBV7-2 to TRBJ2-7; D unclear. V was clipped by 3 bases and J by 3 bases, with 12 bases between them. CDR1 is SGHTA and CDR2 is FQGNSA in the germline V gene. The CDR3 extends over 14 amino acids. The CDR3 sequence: CASSFVRSYYEQYF. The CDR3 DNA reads TGTGCCAGCAGCTTCGTCCGGAGCTACTACGAGCAGTACTTC.

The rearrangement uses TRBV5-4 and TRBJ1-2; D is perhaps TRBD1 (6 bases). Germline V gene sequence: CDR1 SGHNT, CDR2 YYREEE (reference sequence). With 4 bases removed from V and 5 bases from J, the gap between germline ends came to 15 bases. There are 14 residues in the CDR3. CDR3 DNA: TGTGCCAGCAGCCCTGGGACAAACCAATATGGCTACACCTTC. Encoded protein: CASSPGTNQYGYTF.

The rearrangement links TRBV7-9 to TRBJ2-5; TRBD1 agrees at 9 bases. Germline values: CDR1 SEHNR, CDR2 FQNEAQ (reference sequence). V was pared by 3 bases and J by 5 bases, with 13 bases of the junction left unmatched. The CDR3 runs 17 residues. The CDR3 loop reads CASSLNRGQGRSETQYF. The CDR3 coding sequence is TGTGCCAGCAGCTTGAACAGAGGACAGGGGCGATCGGAGACCCAGTACTTC.

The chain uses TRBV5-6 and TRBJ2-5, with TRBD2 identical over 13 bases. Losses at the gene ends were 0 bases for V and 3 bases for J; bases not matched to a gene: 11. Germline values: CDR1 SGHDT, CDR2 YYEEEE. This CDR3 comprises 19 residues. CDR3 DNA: TGTGCCAGCAGCTTGGTTACTAGCGGGAGGGCCTTAAGGGAAGAGACCCAGTACTTC. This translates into CASSLVTSGRALREETQYF.

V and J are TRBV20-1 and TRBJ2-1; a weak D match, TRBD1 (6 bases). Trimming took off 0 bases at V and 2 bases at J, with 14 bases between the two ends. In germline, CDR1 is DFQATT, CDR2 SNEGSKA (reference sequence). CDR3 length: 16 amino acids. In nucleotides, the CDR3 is TGCAGTGCTAGAGATCGCCGGCAGGGGACCTACAATGAGCAGTTCTTC. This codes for CSARDRRQGTYNEQFF.

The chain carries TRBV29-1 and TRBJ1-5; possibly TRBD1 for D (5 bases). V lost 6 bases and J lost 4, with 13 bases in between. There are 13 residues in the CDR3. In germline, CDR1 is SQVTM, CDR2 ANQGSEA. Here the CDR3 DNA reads TGCAGCGTCCTCCGGGACGGAAATCAGCCCCAGCATTTT. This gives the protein CSVLRDGNQPQHF.

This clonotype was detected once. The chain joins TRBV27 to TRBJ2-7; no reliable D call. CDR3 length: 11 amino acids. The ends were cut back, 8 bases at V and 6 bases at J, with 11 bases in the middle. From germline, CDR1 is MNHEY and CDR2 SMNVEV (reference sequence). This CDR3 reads CASGSRAEQYF. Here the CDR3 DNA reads TGTGCCAGCGGTTCAAGGGCCGAGCAGTACTTC.

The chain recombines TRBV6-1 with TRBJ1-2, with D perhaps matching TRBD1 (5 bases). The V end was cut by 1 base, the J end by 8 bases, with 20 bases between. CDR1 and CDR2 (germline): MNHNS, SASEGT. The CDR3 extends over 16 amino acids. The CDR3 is CASSEVLGGDEDGYTF. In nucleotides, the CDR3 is TGTGCCAGCAGTGAAGTCCTTGGGGGGGATGAGGACGGCTACACCTTC.

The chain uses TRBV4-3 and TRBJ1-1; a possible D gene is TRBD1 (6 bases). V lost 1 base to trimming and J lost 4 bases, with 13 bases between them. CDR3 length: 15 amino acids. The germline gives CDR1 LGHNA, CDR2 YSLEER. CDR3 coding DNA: TGCGCCAGCAGCCAAGGATCACAGGGAGGCACTGAAGCTTTCTTT. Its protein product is CASSQGSQGGTEAFF.

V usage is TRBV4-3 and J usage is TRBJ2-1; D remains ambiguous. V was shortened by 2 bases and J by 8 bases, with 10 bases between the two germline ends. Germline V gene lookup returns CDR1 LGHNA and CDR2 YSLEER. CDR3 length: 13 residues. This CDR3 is CASSQYVSDEQFF. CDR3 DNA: TGCGCCAGCAGCCAATATGTTTCGGATGAGCAGTTCTTC.

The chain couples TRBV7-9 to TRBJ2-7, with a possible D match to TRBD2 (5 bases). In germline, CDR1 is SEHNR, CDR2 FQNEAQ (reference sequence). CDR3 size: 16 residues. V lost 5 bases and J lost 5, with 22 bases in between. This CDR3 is CASSPAQNWRGNEQYF. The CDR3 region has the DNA TGTGCCAGCAGCCCCGCCCAGAACTGGAGAGGGAACGAGCAGTACTTC.

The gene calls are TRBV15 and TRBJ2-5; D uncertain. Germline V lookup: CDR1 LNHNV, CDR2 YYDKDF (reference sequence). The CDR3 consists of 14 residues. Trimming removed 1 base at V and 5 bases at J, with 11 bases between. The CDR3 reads CATSRGGPDETQYF. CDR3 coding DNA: TGTGCCACCAGCAGAGGAGGCCCGGACGAGACCCAGTACTTC.

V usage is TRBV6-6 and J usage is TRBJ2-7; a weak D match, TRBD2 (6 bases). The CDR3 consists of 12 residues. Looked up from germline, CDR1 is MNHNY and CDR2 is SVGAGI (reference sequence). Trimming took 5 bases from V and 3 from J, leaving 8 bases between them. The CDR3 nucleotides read TGTGCCAGCAGTCCGGGGGTCTACGAGCAGTACTTC. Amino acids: CASSPGVYEQYF.

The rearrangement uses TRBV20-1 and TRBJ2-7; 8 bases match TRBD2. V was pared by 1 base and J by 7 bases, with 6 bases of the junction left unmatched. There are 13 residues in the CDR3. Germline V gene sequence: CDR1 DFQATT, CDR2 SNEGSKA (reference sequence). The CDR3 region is CSARAGGLREQYF. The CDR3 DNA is TGCAGTGCTAGAGCGGGGGGGTTGCGGGAGCAGTACTTC.

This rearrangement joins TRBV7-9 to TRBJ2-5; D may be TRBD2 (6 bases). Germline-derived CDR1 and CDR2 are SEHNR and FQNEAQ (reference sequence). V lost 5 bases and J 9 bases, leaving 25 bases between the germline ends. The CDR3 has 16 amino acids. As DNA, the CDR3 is TGTGCCAGCAGCCGCCCGGTAGTGGCCCGGGTAGCGGCCCAGTACTTC. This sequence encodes CASSRPVVARVAAQYF.

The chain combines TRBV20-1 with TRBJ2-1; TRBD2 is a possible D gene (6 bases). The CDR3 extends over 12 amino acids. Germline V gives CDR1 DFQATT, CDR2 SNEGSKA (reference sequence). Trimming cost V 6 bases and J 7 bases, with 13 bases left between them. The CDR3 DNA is TGCAGTGCGGCCGGTGGAGGGAATGAGCAGTTCTTC. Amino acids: CSAAGGGNEQFF.

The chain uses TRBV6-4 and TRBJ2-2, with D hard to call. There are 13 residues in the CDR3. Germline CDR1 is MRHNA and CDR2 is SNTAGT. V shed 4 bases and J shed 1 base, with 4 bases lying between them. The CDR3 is CASSARNTGELFF. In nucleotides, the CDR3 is TGTGCCAGCAGTGCAAGGAACACCGGGGAGCTGTTTTTT.

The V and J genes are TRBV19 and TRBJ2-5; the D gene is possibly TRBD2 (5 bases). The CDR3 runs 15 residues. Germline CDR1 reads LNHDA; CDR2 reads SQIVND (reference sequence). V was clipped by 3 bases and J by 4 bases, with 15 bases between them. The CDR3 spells CASSMRPHGGETQYF. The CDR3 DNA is TGTGCCAGTAGTATGCGCCCCCATGGAGGAGAGACCCAGTACTTC.

The CDR3 region is CASSLASDGTLHF. The CDR3 bases are TGTGCCAGCAGCTTAGCCTCAGACGGGACCCTCCACTTT. The chain has TRBV7-2 and TRBJ1-6; D gene unclear. Germline V lookup: CDR1 SGHTA, CDR2 FQGNSA. The CDR3 contains 13 residues. The V end lost 0 bases, the J end lost 14 bases, and 11 bases lay between the germline ends.

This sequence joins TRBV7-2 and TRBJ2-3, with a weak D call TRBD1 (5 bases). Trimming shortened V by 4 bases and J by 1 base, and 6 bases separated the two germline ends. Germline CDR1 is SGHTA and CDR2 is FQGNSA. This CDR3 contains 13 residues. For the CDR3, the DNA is TGTGCCAGCAGCTCCAGGGGCACAGATACGCAGTATTTT. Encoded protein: CASSSRGTDTQYF.

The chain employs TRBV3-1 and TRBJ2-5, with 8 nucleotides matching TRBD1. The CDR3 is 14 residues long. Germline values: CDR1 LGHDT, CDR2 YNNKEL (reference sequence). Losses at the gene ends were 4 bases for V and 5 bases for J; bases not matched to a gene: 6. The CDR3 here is CASSRRTGWETQYF. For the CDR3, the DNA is TGTGCCAGCAGCCGAAGGACAGGGTGGGAGACCCAGTACTTC.

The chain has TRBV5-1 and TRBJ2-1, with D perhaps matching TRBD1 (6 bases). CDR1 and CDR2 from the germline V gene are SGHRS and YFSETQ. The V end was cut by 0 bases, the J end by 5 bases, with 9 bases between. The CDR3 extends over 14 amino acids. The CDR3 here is CASSLDYRDNEQFF. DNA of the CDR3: TGCGCCAGCAGCTTGGACTACAGGGACAATGAGCAGTTCTTC.

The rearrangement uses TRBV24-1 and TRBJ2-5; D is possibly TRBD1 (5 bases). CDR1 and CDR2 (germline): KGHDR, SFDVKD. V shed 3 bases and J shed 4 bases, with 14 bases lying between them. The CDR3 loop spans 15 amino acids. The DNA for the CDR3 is TGTGCCACCAGTGATCCCAAGCAGGGTGGAGAGACCCAGTACTTC. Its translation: CATSDPKQGGETQYF.

The CDR3 sequence is CASSLLLDPKNIQYF. The CDR3 bases are TGTGCCAGCAGTTTACTCCTGGATCCCAAAAACATTCAGTACTTC. V gene TRBV12-3 or TRBV12-4 combines with J gene TRBJ2-4; D unclear. The CDR3 sequence is 15 residues long. V lost 2 bases and J lost 2, with 10 bases in between.

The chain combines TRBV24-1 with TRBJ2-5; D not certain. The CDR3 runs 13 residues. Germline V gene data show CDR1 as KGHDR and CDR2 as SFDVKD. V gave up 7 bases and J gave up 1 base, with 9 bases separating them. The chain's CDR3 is CATSQSPQETQYF. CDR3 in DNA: TGTGCCACCAGCCAGAGTCCCCAAGAGACCCAGTACTTC.

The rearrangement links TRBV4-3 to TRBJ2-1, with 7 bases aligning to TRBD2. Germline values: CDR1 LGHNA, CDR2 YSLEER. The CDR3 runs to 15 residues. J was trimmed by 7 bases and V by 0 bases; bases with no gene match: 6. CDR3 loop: CASSQESQGGNEQFF. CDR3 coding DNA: TGCGCCAGCAGCCAAGAATCGCAGGGAGGGAATGAGCAGTTCTTC.

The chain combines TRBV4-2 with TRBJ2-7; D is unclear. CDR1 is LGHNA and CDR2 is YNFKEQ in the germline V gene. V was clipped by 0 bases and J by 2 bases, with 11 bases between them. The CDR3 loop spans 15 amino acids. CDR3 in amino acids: CASSQDLTGPYEQYF. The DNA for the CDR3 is TGTGCCAGCAGCCAAGATCTCACCGGTCCCTACGAGCAGTACTTC.

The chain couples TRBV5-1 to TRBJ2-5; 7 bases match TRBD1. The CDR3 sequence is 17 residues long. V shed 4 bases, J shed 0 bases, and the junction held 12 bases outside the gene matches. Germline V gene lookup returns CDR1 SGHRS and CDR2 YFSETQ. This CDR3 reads CASSLARGTEYQETQYF. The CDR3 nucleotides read TGCGCCAGCAGCCTCGCTAGGGGGACAGAGTACCAAGAGACCCAGTACTTC.

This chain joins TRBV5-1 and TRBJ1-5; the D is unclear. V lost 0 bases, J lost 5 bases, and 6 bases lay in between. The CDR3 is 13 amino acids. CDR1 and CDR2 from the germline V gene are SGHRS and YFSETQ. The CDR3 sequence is CASSLERDQPQHF. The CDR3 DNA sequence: TGCGCCAGCAGCTTGGAAAGGGATCAGCCCCAGCATTTT.